These 4 T cell receptor beta chains came from one sample sequenced in a study of shared clonotypes between healthy human individuals. Generated by immunoSEQ multiplex PCR, the TCRdb table keeps only in-frame clones and is missing some. The table has approximately 2.4 million clones, approximately 96% seen once. The specimen was naive CD4+ T cells sorted from blood. The subset was: CD45RA+ positively selected. The receptors were gathered from a man between 18 and 29 years old in good health.

Details on this clone: This sample includes further DNA sequences coding for the same CDR3. This chain joins TRBV5-1 and TRBJ2-7; D may be TRBD2 (5 bases). The CDR3 is 14 residues long. Germline CDR1 and CDR2: SGHRS and YFSETQ. Between the trimmed V and J ends, which lost 2 bases and 5 bases, there was a span of 14 bases. This CDR3 reads CASSLRGTGDEQYF. The CDR3 nucleotides read TGCGCCAGCAGCTTACGAGGCACCGGGGACGAGCAGTACTTC.

The gene calls are TRBV9 and TRBJ1-2; the match to TRBD1 covers 7 bases. J gave up 0 bases and V 6 bases, and 8 bases lay outside the gene matches. The CDR3 runs 15 residues. The germline V gene encodes CDR1 SGDLS and CDR2 YYNGEE. CDR3 sequence (DNA): TGTGCCAGCACCCTCTGGGACAGTACTAACTATGGCTACACCTTC. Its translation is CASTLWDSTNYGYTF.

This chain connects TRBV15 to TRBJ2-3, with a tentative D call TRBD1 (6 bases). Germline V gene sequence: CDR1 LNHNV, CDR2 YYDKDF (reference sequence). The length of the CDR3 is 13 residues. V was trimmed by 8 bases and J by 0 bases, leaving 9 bases between them. CDR3 bases: TGTGCCACCCGGACAGCTAGCACAGATACGCAGTATTTT. Its translation: CATRTASTDTQYF. Full variable domain (missing parts from reference TRBV15 and TRBJ2-3): DAMVIQNPRYQVTQFGKPVTLSCSQTLNHNVMYWYQQKSSQAPKLLFHYYDKDFNNEADTPDNFQSRRPNTSFCFLDIRSPGLGDTAMYLCATRTASTDTQYFGPGTRLTVL.

CDR3 DNA sequence: TGTGCCAGCAGTTTATACGGCCAGGTTAGAGTCAAGACCGGGGAGCTGTTTTTT. The encoded protein is CASSLYGQVRVKTGELFF. The gene calls are TRBV28 and TRBJ2-2; D gene uncertain. The length of the CDR3 is 18 residues. Trimming left V 1 base short and J 5 bases short, with 20 bases between. Germline values: CDR1 MDHEN, CDR2 SYDVKM.